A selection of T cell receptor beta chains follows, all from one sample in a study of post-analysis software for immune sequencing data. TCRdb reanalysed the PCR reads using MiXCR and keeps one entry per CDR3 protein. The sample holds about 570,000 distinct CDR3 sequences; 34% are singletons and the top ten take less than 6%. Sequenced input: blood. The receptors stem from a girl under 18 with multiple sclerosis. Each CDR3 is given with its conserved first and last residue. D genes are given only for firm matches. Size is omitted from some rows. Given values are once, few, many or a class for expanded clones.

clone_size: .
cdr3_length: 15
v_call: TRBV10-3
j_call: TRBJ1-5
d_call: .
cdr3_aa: CAISESGGLNQPQHF
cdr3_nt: TGTGCCATCAGTGAGTCCGGGGGCCTCAATCAGCCCCAGCATTTT

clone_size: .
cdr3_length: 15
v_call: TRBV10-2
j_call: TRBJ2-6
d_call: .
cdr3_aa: CASGGGSSGANVLTF
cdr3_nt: TGCGCCAGCGGAGGAGGTAGCTCTGGGGCCAACGTCCTGACTTTC

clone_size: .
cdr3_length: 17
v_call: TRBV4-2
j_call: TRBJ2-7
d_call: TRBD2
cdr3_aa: CASSQGGGAGGGYEQYF
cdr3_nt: TGTGCCAGCAGCCAAGGAGGTGGGGCGGGGGGAGGCTACGAGCAGTACTTC

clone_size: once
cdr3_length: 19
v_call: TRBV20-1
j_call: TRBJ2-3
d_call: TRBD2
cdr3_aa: CSARAVTALLAGSTDTQYF
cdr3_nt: TGCAGTGCTAGGGCCGTGACGGCATTACTAGCGGGGTCCACAGATACGCAGTATTTT

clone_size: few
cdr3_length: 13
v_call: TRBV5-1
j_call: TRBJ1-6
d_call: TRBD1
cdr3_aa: CASSPDRAAPLHF
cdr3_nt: TGCGCCAGCAGCCCCGACAGGGCTGCACCCCTCCACTTT

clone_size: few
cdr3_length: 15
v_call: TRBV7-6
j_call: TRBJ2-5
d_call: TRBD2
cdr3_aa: CASSRGGVLQETQYF
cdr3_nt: TGTGCCAGCAGCCGCGGGGGGGTCCTCCAAGAGACCCAGTACTTC

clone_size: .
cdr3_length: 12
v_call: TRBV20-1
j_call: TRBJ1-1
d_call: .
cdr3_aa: CSASRATTEAFF
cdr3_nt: TGCAGTGCTAGTCGTGCCACCACTGAAGCTTTCTTT

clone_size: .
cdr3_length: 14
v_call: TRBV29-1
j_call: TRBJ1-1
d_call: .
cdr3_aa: CNSNLPDSYTEAFF
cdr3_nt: TGCAACTCCAACCTCCCCGACAGTTACACTGAAGCTTTCTTT

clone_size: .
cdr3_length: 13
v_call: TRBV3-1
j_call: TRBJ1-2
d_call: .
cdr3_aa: CASSQPSPSGYTF
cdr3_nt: TGTGCCAGCAGTCAGCCCTCGCCCAGTGGCTACACCTTC

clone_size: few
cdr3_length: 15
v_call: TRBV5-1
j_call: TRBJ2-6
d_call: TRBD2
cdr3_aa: CASGEGASGANVLTF
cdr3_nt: TGCGCCAGCGGGGAGGGCGCCTCTGGGGCCAACGTCCTGACTTTC

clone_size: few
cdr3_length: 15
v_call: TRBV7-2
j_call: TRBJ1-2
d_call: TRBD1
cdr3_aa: CASSLSPGQGSGYTF
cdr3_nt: TGTGCCAGCAGCTTATCTCCGGGACAGGGCTCGGGCTACACCTTC

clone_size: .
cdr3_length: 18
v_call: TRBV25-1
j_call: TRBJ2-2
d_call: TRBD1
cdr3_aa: CASSDPASGGIDTGELFF
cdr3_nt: TGTGCCAGCAGTGACCCTGCTTCAGGGGGAATAGACACCGGGGAGCTGTTTTTT

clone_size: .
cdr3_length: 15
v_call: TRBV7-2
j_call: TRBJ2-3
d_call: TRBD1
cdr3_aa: CASNQGQGITDTQYF
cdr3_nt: TGTGCCAGCAACCAGGGACAGGGGATCACAGATACGCAGTATTTT

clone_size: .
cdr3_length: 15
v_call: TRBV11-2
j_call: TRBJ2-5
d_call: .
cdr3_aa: CASSTGRGRGETQYF
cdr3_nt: TGTGCCAGCAGCACAGGGAGAGGGCGCGGTGAGACCCAGTACTTC

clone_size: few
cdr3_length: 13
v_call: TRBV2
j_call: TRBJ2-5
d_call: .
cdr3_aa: CASSTRLGETQYF
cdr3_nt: TGTGCCAGCAGCACGAGACTGGGAGAGACCCAGTACTTC

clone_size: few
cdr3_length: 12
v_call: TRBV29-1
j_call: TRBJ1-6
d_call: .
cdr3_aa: CSVQYGDSPLHF
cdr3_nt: TGCAGCGTTCAGTACGGGGATTCACCCCTCCACTTT

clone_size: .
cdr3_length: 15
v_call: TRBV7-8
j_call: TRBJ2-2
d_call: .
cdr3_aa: CASSLRRISAGELFF
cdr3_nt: TGTGCCAGCAGCTTGCGACGGATTTCCGCCGGGGAGCTGTTTTTT

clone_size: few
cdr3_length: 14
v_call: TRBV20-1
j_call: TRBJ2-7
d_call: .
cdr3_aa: CSASLLGYSDEQYF
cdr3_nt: TGCAGTGCTAGTCTTCTCGGGTATAGCGACGAGCAGTACTTC

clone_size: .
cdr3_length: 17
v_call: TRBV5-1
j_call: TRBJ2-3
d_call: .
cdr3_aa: CASSPRRLGQTTDTQYF
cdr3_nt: TGCGCCAGCAGCCCACGCCGCCTCGGACAGACTACAGATACGCAGTATTTT

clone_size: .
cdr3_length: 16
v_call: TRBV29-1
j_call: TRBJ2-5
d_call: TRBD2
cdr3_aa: CSVESRLAGGRETQYF
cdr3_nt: TGCAGCGTTGAATCCCGACTAGCGGGGGGGCGAGAGACCCAGTACTTC

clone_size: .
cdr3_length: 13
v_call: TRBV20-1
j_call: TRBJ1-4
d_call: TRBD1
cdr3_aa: CSATTGVWEKLFF
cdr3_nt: TGCAGTGCGACCACAGGGGTTTGGGAAAAACTGTTTTTT

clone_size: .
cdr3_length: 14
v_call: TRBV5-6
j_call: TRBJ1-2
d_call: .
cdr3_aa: CASSFLGGVDGYTF
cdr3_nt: TGTGCCAGCAGCTTCCTGGGGGGCGTGGATGGCTACACCTTC

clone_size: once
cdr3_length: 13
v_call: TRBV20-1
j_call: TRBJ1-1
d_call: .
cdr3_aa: CSAPLRQNTEAFF
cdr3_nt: TGCAGTGCTCCTCTACGACAGAACACTGAAGCTTTCTTT

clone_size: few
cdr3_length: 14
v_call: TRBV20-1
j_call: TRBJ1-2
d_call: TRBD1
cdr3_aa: CSAQTGTGAYGYTF
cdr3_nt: TGCAGTGCTCAGACCGGGACAGGCGCCTATGGCTACACCTTC

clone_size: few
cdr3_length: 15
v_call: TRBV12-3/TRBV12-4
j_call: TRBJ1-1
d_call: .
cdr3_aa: CASSFYGRENTEAFF
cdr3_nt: TGTGCCAGCAGTTTTTACGGCAGGGAGAACACTGAAGCTTTCTTT

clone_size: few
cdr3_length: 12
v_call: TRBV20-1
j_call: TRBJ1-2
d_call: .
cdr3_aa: CSARNRHNGYTF
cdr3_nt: TGCAGTGCTAGAAATAGGCACAATGGCTACACCTTC